A selection of T cell receptor beta chains follows, all from one sample in a study of blood T cell repertoires in COVID-19. Here immunoSEQ multiplex PCR was the method, and the copy in TCRdb shows in-frame clones only, minus some. The sample carries around 80,000 clones, around 80% recorded once. The material sequenced was peripheral blood. All receptors come from a man aged 60 to 75 with acute or convalescent COVID-19. The CDR3 runs from the conserved cysteine through the conserved F or W. The D gene is left open where the match is weak. Size tells how often a clone was seen (once, few, many) or the class of an expanded clone, and some rows leave it out.

j_call cdr3_length clone_size d_call v_call cdr3_nt cdr3_aa
TRBJ2-5 15 NA NA TRBV7-2 TGTGCCAGCAGCTTAGCCGGACATACCCAAGAGACCCAGTACTTC CASSLAGHTQETQYF
TRBJ2-3 14 NA NA TRBV5-1 TGCGCCAGCAGCGTGCAGGCTAGCACAGATACGCAGTATTTT CASSVQASTDTQYF
TRBJ1-1 16 once TRBD1 TRBV20-1 TGCAGTGCCAGTTACAGGGGGCAAATTTCCAACACTGAAGCTTTCTTT CSASYRGQISNTEAFF
TRBJ2-7 15 NA TRBD2 TRBV7-2 TGTGCCAGCGGACCGGGGGGGGCATCTAGCTACGAGCAGTACTTC CASGPGGASSYEQYF
TRBJ1-4 14 NA TRBD1 TRBV7-9 TGTGCCAGCCGAACCGGGACAGGGGACGAAAAACTGTTTTTT CASRTGTGDEKLFF
TRBJ2-3 14 NA NA TRBV7-2 TGTGCCAGCAGCTTAGCCCCAGGGAGGGATACGCAGTATTTT CASSLAPGRDTQYF
TRBJ2-6 15 NA TRBD1 TRBV7-3 TGTGCCAGCAGCAGACAGGGGACGGGGGCCAACGTCCTGACTTTC CASSRQGTGANVLTF
TRBJ1-4 14 NA NA TRBV2 TGTGCCAGCAGTGAACCCTCAACTAATGAAAAACTGTTTTTT CASSEPSTNEKLFF
TRBJ1-1 14 few NA TRBV14 TGTGCCAGCAGCCAAGCCGTGAGGAACACTGAAGCTTTCTTT CASSQAVRNTEAFF
TRBJ2-1 16 NA TRBD2 TRBV7-2 TGTGCCAGCAGCTTAGACCGGCGGGGGTCCTACAATGAGCAGTTCTTC CASSLDRRGSYNEQFF
TRBJ1-1 15 NA TRBD1 TRBV6-5 TGTGCCAGCAGACGGAAGACAGGGGGTAACACTGAAGCTTTCTTT CASRRKTGGNTEAFF
TRBJ1-2 12 NA TRBD1 TRBV6-5 TGTGCCAGCAGAATACAGGGGAGAGGCTACACCTTC CASRIQGRGYTF
TRBJ2-5 16 NA TRBD2 TRBV6-6 TGTGCCAGCAGGTCCGGGACTAGCGGGGGAACAGAGACCCAGTACTTC CASRSGTSGGTETQYF
TRBJ1-2 14 NA TRBD1 TRBV19 TGTGCCAGTAGTATACCAGGACAGGGGTATGGCTACACCTTC CASSIPGQGYGYTF
TRBJ1-4 13 NA NA TRBV7-6 TGTGCCAGCAGCTTTCAAAGCGGTGAAAAACTGTTTTTT CASSFQSGEKLFF
TRBJ1-5 16 NA NA TRBV28 TGTGCCAGCACCCGCCGGGGGAGATTGGGCAATCAGCCCCAGCATTTT CASTRRGRLGNQPQHF
TRBJ2-3 15 NA TRBD2 TRBV7-2 TGTGCCAGCAGCTTCGGGGGGTTTAGGACAGATACGCAGTATTTT CASSFGGFRTDTQYF
TRBJ2-6 17 NA TRBD1 TRBV4-2 TGTGCCAGCAGCCAGGGACAGGGGGCTTATGGGGCCAACGTCCTGACTTTC CASSQGQGAYGANVLTF
TRBJ1-5 13 NA NA TRBV9 TGTGCCAGCAGCGTAGATCCCGATCAGCCCCAGCATTTT CASSVDPDQPQHF
TRBJ1-2 13 NA TRBD1 TRBV19 TGTGCCAGCGAACCGGGACAGGGGCCCCACTACACCTTC CASEPGQGPHYTF
TRBJ2-1 19 NA TRBD1 TRBV19 TGTGCCAGTAGTACCTATCACCAGGACAGGGGACATACTGGGGATGAGCAGTTCTTC CASSTYHQDRGHTGDEQFF
TRBJ2-3 16 NA TRBD2 TRBV10-1 TGCGCCAGCAGAGCGGGCCGGGGACTAGTGGTAGATACGCAGTATTTT CASRAGRGLVVDTQYF
TRBJ1-3 14 NA TRBD1 TRBV28 TGTGCCAGCAGCCCTAGGACAGGTCTGAACACCATATATTTT CASSPRTGLNTIYF
TRBJ2-7 12 NA NA TRBV7-2 TGTGCCAGCAGCAAGAGCTCCTACGAGCAGTACTTC CASSKSSYEQYF
TRBJ1-2 15 NA NA TRBV6-2/TRBV6-3 TGTGCCAGCAGTTCCGACGTCCCAGGAAAGTATGGCTACACCTTC CASSSDVPGKYGYTF
TRBJ2-2 15 NA TRBD1 TRBV19 TGTGCCAGTAGTAGGGAGGACAGGGTGGCCGGGGAGCTGTTTTTT CASSREDRVAGELFF
TRBJ2-1 10 NA NA TRBV29-1 TGCAGCGCCGGCGGGCAGGAGCAGTTCTTC CSAGGQEQFF
TRBJ1-3 11 once NA TRBV9 TGTGCCAGCAGCCTCGGAGAGACCATATATTTT CASSLGETIYF
TRBJ1-1 15 NA NA TRBV14 TGTGCCAGCAGCCAGTACGGCGGGAGGAGTGGTGAAGCTTTCTTT CASSQYGGRSGEAFF